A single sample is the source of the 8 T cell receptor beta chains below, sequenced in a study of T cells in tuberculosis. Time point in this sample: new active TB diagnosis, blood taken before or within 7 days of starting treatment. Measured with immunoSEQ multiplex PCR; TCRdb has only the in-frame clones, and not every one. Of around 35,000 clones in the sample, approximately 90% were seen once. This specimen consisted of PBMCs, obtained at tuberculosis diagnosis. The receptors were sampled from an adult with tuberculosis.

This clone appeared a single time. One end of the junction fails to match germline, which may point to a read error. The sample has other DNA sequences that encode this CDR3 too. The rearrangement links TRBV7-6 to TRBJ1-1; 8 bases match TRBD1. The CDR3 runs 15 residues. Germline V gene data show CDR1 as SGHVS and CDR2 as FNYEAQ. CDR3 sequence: CASSLWDRMSTEAFF. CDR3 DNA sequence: TGTGCTAGCAGCTTATGGGACAGGATGAGCACTGAAGCTTTCTTT.

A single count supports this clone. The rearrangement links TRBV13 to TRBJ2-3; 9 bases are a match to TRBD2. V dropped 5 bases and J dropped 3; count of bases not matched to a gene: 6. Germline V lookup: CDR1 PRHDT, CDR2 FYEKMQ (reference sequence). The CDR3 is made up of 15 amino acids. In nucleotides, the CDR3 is TGTGCCAGCAGCGCGGGACTAGCAGAAACAGATACGCAGTATTTT. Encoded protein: CASSAGLAETDTQYF.

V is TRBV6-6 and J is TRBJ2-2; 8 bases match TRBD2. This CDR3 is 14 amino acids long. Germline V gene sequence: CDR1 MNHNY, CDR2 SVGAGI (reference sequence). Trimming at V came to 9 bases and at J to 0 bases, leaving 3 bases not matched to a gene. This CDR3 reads CASQLAANTGELFF. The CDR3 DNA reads TGTGCCAGTCAACTAGCGGCGAACACCGGGGAGCTGTTTTTT.

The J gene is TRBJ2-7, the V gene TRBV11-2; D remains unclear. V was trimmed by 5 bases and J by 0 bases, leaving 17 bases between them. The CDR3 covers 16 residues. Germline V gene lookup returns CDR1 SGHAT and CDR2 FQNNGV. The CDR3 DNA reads TGTGCCAGCAGCCAGGCCCTTGGGCAGACCTCCTACGAGCAGTACGTC. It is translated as CASSQALGQTSYEQYV.

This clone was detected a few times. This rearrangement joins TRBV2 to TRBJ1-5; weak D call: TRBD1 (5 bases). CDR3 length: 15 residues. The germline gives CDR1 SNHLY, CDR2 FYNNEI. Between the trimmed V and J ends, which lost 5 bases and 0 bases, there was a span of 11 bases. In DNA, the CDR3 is TGTGCCAGCAGTAAGGGGAGGTATAGCAATCAGCCCCAGCATTTT. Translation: CASSKGRYSNQPQHF.

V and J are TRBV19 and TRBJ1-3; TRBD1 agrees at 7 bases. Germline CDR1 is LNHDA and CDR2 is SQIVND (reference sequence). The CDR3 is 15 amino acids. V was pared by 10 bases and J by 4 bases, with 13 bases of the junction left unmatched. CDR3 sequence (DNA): TGTGCCACCTATGGAGAGGGGGCAGGCGGAAACACCATATATTTT. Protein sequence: CATYGEGAGGNTIYF.

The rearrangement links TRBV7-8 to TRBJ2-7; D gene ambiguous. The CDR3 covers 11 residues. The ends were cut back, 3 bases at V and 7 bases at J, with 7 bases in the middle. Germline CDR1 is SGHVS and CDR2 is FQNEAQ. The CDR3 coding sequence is TGTGCCAGCAGCTTCACAGAGGAGCAGTACTTC. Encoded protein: CASSFTEEQYF.

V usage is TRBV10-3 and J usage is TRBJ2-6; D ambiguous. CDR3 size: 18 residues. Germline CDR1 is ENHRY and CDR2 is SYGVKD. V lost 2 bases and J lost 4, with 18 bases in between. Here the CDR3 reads CAISEDSTVWMGANVLTF. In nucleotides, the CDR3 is TGTGCCATCAGTGAGGATAGCACTGTTTGGATGGGGGCCAACGTCCTGACTTTC.